This T cell receptor beta chain appears in the sequencing data of a study of shared clonotypes between healthy human individuals. Study context: Used for every donor were three CD4 naive, three CD4 memory, two CD8 naive and one CD8 memory plate. Study conclusions and caveats: In contrast to clonotypes shared by all four donors, non-shared clonotypes had lower generation probabilities.

In the source study's methods: In the immunoSEQ data, sequences were junction-only and lacked quality scores, so filtering differed. Only in-frame clones appear in the TCRdb table, and some are missing; sequencing was by immunoSEQ multiplex PCR. V, J and clone size derive from that table, while D and trimming were established from the DNA sequence. The profile covers about a million clones, with approximately 80% appearing a single time and roughly 0.83% taken by the ten largest. There were only Caucasian adults among the donors, and all lived in Nashville, Tennessee. The CDR3 runs 15 residues. The germline gives CDR1 MGHRA, CDR2 YSYEKL. V dropped 0 bases and J dropped 6 bases, with 14 bases sitting between them. In this sample, this clone turned up a few times. Its cognate antigen is unknown.

This TCR was sampled from a man aged 18 to 29 in good health. Some clones in this sample may be carry-over from other donors' samples. Sequenced input: memory CD4+ T cells from PBMCs. The sample's subset: CD45RA-negative fraction. V usage is TRBV4-1 and J usage is TRBJ1-1, with D tentatively TRBD1 (6 bases). The CDR3 sequence: CASSQDLQGRSEAFF. DNA of the CDR3: TGCGCCAGCAGCCAAGACTTGCAGGGGCGGTCTGAAGCTTTCTTT.